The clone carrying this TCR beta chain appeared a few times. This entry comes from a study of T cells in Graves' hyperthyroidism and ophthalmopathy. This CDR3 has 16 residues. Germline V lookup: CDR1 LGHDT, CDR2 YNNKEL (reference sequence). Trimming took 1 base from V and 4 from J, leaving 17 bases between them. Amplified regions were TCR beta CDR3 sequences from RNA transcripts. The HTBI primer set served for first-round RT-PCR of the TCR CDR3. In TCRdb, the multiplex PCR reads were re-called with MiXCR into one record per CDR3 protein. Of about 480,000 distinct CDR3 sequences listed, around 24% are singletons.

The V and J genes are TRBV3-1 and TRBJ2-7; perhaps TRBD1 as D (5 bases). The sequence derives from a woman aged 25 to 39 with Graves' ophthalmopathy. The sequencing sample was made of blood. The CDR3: CASSQGSGGRVYEQYF. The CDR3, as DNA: TGTGCCAGCAGCCAAGGATCAGGCGGCAGGGTTTACGAGCAGTACTTC.